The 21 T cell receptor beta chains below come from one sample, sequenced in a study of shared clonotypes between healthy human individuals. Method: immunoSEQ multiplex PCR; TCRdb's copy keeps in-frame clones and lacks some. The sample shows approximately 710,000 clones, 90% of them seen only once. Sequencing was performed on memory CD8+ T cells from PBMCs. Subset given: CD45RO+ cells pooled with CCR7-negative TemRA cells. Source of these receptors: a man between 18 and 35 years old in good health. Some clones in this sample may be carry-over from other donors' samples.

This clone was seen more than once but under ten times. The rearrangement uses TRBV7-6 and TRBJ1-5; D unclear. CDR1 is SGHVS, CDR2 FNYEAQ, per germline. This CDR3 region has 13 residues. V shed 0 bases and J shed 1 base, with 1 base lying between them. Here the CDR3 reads CASSLASNQPQHF. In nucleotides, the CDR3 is TGTGCCAGCAGCTTAGCGAGCAATCAGCCCCAGCATTTT.

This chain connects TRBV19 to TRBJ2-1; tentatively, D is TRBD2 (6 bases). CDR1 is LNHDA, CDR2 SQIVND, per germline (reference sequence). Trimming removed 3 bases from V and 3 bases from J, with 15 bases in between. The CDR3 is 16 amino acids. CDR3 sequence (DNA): TGTGCCAGTAGTATCCCCCTGGACTACAGCTACAATGAGCAGTTCTTC. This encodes CASSIPLDYSYNEQFF.

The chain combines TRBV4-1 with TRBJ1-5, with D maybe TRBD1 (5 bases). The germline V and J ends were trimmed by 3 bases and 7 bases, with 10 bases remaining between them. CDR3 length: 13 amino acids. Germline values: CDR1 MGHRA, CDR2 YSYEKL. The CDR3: CASSQGRGQPQHF. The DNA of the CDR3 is TGCGCCAGCAGCCAGGGGCGCGGGCAGCCCCAGCATTTT.

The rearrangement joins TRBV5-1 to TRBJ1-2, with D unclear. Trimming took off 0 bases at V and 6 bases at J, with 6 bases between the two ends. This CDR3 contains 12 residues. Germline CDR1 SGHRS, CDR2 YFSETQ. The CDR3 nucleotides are TGCGCCAGCAGCTTGGACAGCCATGGCTACACCTTC. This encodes CASSLDSHGYTF.

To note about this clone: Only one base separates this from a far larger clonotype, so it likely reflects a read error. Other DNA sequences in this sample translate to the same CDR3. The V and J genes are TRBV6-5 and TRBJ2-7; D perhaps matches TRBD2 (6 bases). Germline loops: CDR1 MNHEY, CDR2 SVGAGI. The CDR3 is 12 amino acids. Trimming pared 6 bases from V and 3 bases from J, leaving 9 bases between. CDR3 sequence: CASSPGGYEQYF. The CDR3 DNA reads TGTGCCAGCAGCCCCGGGGGCTACGAGCAGTACTTC.

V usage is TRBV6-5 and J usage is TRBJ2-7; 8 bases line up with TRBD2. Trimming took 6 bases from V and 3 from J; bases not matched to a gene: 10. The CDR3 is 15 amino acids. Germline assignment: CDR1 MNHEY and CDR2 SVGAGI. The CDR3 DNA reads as TGTGCCAGCAGCCGGGAGCGGGAGTCATACTACGAGCAGTACTTC. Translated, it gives CASSRERESYYEQYF.

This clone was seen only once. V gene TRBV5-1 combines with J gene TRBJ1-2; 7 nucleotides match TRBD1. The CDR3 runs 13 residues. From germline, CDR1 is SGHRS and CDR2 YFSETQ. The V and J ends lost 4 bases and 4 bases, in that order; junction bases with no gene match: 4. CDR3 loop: CASSPTGFYGYTF. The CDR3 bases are TGCGCCAGCAGCCCGACAGGGTTCTATGGCTACACCTTC.

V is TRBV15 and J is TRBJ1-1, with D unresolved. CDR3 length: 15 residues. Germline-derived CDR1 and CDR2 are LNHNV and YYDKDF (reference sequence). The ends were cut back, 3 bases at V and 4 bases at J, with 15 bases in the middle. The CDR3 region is CATSSASMFGTEAFF. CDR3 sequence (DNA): TGTGCCACCAGCAGCGCCTCGATGTTCGGCACTGAAGCTTTCTTT. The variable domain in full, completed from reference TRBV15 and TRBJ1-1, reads DAMVIQNPRYQVTQFGKPVTLSCSQTLNHNVMYWYQQKSSQAPKLLFHYYDKDFNNEADTPDNFQSRRPNTSFCFLDIRSPGLGDTAMYLCATSSASMFGTEAFFGQGTRLTVV.

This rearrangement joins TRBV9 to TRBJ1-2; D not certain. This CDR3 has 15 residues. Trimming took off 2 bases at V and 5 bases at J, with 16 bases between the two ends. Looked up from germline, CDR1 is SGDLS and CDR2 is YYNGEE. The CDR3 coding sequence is TGTGCCAGCAGCGTCTCCAGGAGAGGACGGTATGGCTACACCTTC. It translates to CASSVSRRGRYGYTF.

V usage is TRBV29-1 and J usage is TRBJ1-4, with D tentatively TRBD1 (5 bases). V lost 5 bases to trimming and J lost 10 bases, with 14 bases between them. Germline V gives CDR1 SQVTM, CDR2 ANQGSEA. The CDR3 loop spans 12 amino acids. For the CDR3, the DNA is TGCAGCGTTTCCTTTGGGGGGGGAAAACTGTTTTTT. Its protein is CSVSFGGGKLFF.

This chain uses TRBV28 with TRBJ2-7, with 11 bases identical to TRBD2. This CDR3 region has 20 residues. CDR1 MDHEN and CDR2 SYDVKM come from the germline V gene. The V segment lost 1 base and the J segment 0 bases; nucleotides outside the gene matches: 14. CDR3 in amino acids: CASSLFLGLAGYSSSYEQYF. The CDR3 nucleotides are TGTGCCAGCAGTTTATTTCTTGGACTAGCGGGTTATTCTAGCTCCTACGAGCAGTACTTC.

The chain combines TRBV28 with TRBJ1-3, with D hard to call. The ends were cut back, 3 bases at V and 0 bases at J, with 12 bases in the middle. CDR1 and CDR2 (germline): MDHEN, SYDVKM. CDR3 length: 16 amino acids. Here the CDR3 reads CASSLGGRLSGNTIYF. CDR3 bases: TGTGCCAGCAGTTTGGGAGGCAGACTCTCTGGAAACACCATATATTTT.

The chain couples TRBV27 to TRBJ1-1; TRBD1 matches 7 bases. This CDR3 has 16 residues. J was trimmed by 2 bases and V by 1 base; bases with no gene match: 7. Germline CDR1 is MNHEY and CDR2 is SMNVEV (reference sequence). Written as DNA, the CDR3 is TGTGCCAGCAGTTTATGGAAGGGGGCCCCTAACACTGAAGCTTTCTTT. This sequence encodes CASSLWKGAPNTEAFF.

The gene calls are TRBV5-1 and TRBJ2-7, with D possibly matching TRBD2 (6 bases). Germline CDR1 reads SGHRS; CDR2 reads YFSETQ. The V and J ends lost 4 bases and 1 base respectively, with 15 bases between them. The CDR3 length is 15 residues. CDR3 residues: CASSNTLADSYEQYF. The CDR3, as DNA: TGCGCCAGCAGCAACACTTTAGCGGATTCCTACGAGCAGTACTTC.

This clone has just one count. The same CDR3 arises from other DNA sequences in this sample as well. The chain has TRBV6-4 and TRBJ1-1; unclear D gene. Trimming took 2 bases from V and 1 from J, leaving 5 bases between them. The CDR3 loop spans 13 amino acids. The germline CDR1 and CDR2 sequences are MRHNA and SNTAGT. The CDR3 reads CASSDRPNTEAFF. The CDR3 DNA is TGTGCCAGCAGTGACAGACCGAACACTGAAGCTTTCTTT.

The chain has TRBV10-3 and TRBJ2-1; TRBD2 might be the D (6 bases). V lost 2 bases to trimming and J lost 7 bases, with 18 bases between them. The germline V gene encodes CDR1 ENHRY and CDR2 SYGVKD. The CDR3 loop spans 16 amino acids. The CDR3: CAISEPGLIWGNEQFF. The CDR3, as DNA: TGTGCCATCAGTGAGCCAGGACTAATATGGGGGAATGAGCAGTTCTTC.

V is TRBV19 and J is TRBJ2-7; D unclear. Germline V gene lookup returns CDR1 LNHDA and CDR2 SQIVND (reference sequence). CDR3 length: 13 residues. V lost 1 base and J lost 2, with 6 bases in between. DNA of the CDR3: TGTGCCAGTAGTATAGGGGGTACCTACGAGCAGTACTTC. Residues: CASSIGGTYEQYF.

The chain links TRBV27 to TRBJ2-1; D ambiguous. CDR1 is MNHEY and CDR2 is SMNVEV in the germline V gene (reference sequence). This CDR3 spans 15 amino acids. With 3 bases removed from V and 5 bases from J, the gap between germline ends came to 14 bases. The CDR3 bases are TGTGCCAGCAGTTTTCTGGAGTATTGGGACAATGAGCAGTTCTTC. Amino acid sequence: CASSFLEYWDNEQFF.

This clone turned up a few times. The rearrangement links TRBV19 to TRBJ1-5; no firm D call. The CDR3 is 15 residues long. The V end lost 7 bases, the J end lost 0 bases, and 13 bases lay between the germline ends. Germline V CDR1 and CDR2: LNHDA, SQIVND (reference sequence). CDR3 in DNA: TGTGCCAGTAAAACGGTACGCGATAGCAATCAGCCCCAGCATTTT. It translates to CASKTVRDSNQPQHF.

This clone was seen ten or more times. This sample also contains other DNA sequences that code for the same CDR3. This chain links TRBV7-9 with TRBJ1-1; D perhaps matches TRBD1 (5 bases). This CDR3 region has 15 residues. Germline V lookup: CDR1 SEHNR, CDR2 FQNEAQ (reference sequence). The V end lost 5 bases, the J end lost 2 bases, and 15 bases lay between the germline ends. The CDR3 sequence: CASSPPGAVNTEAFF. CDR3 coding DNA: TGTGCCAGCAGCCCCCCTGGGGCAGTAAACACTGAAGCTTTCTTT.

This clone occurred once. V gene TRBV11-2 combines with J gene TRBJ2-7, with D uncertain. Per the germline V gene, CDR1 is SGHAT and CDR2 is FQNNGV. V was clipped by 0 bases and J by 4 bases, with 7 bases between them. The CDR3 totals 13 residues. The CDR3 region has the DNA TGTGCCAGCAGCTTAGATCTTCGGTACGAGCAGTACTTC. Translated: CASSLDLRYEQYF.